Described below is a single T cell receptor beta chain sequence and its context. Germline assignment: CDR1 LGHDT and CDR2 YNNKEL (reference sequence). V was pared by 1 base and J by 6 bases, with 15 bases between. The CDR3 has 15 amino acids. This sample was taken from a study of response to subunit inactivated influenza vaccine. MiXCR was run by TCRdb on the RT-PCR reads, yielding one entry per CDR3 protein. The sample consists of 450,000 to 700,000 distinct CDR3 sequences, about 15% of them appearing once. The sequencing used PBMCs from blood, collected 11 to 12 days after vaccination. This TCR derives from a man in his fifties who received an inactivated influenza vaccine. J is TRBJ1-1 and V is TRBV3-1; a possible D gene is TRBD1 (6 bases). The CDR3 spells CASSQAGGGGAEAFF. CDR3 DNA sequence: TGTGCCAGCAGCCAAGCCGGGGGCGGTGGGGCTGAAGCTTTCTTT. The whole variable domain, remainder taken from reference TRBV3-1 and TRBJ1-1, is DTAVSQTPKYLVTQMGNDKSIKCEQNLGHDTMYWYKQDSKKFLKIMFSYNNKELIINETVPNRFSPKSPDKAHLNLHINSLELGDSAVYFCASSQAGGGGAEAFFGQGTRLTVV.